This T cell receptor (beta chain) came from a study of blood T cell repertoires in COVID-19. Study at large: Sites in the United States, Italy and Spain provided acute and convalescent COVID-19 samples. From T cells, B-cell-depleted T cells, or PBMCs came the material, which was cDNA or gDNA.

Germline V gene lookup returns CDR1 MGHRA and CDR2 YSYEKL. The J segment lost 5 bases and the V segment lost 3 bases, leaving 5 bases of the junction unmatched. CDR3 length: 15 amino acids. Authors' processing steps: Nucleated cell number was recorded as an estimate derived from reference gene primer amplification. Data came from immunoSEQ multiplex PCR; TCRdb stores just in-frame clones and leaves some out. V, J and clone size derive from that table, while D and trimming were established from the DNA sequence. The sample records roughly 200,000 clones, approximately 87% being singletons. J is TRBJ2-5 and V is TRBV4-1; 11 bases are a match to TRBD2. This clonotype was obtained from a woman aged 18-29 years who had recovered from COVID-19. The material sequenced was peripheral blood. The CDR3 reads CASSHSLAGGETQYF. The CDR3 DNA reads as TGCGCCAGCAGCCATTCCCTAGCGGGAGGCGAGACCCAGTACTTC.